The 19 T cell receptor beta chains below come from one sample, sequenced in a study of molecular identifiers for immune sequencing clone quantification. TCRdb analysed the PCR reads with MiXCR anew, one entry per CDR3 protein. The table shows over 550,000 distinct CDR3 sequences, with around 25% occurring only once. Sequencing input: naive CD8+ T cells from blood, with Jurkat cell RNA spiked in. Described subset: FACS-sorted CD8+CD4-CCR7+CD45RA+ naive T cells. The receptors stem from a human donor in good health. Some libraries in this study had Jurkat cell RNA spiked in.

This clonotype has just one count. A single base separates this from a much larger clone, so it may be a read error. The rearrangement joins TRBV4-1 to TRBJ1-5; D is uncertain. Germline CDR1 and CDR2: MGHRA and YSYEKL. The V gene lost 1 base and the J gene lost 3 bases, with 13 bases spanning the gap. This CDR3 spans 16 amino acids. CDR3 residues: CASSQVYELPNQPQHF. CDR3 in DNA: TGCGCCAGCAGCCAAGTTTACGAATTGCCCAATCAGCCCCAGCATTTT.

With regard to this clonotype: A much larger clone lies one base from this, so it may be a read error. This rearrangement joins TRBV6-1 to TRBJ1-1; D not certain. Germline CDR1 MNHNS, CDR2 SASEGT. The CDR3 is 13 amino acids. The CDR3 DNA sequence: TGTGCCAGCAGTGCCAGACTGCCCACTAAAGCTTTCTTT. Translated: CASSARLPTKAFF.

This clonotype was observed a few times. J is TRBJ2-6 and V is TRBV19, with D tentatively TRBD1 (6 bases). The CDR3 runs 17 residues. V lost 3 bases and J lost 2, with 14 bases in between. CDR1 is LNHDA and CDR2 is SQIVND in the germline V gene (reference sequence). CDR3 amino acids: CASSMGSRGPGANVLTF. CDR3 DNA: TGTGCCAGTAGTATGGGGTCCAGGGGCCCTGGGGCCAACGTCCTGACTTTC.

Concerning this clonotype: The conserved closing phenylalanine or tryptophan is absent in this CDR3, likely reflecting a read error. The chain uses TRBV5-6 and TRBJ2-7, with D perhaps matching TRBD1 (5 bases). The germline gives CDR1 SGHDT, CDR2 YYEEEE. Deletions cut 0 bases from V and 2 bases from J, with 9 bases between. CDR3 length: 14 residues. CDR3 in DNA: TGTGCCAGCAGCTTGGTATCAGGGACCTACGAGCAGTACTTA. It translates to CASSLVSGTYEQYL.

This clonotype was seen ten or more times. The chain joins TRBV6-5 to TRBJ2-3, with 8 bases aligning to TRBD2. The length of the CDR3 is 15 residues. Germline assignment: CDR1 MNHEY and CDR2 SVGAGI. Trimming cost V 0 bases and J 5 bases; bases outside gene matches: 4. The CDR3 sequence is CASSYSVSGEDTQYF. Written as DNA, the CDR3 is TGTGCCAGCAGTTACTCGGTTAGCGGGGAAGATACGCAGTATTTT.

This clonotype was seen a few times. The V gene is TRBV27, the J gene TRBJ2-5; 7 positions match TRBD2. Losses at the gene ends were 4 bases for V and 4 bases for J; bases not matched to a gene: 9. The CDR3 contains 15 residues. Germline V CDR1 and CDR2: MNHEY, SMNVEV (reference sequence). CDR3 sequence: CASSSVGGVRETQYF. The CDR3 nucleotides are TGTGCCAGCAGTTCAGTGGGAGGGGTTCGAGAGACCCAGTACTTC.

In this sample, this clonotype turned up a few times. This sequence joins TRBV5-4 and TRBJ2-1; a weak D match, TRBD1 (6 bases). The germline CDR1 and CDR2 sequences are SGHNT and YYREEE (reference sequence). CDR3 length equals 19 residues. The V end was cut by 0 bases, the J end by 3 bases, with 22 bases between. For the CDR3, the DNA is TGTGCCAGCAGCTTGGACCAGGGGAGAGCAGGGGCTGGCTACAATGAGCAGTTCTTC. As protein: CASSLDQGRAGAGYNEQFF.

This clonotype was seen repeatedly, ten times or more. The chain employs TRBV9 and TRBJ2-3; 8 nucleotides line up with TRBD2. The ends lost 4 bases at V and 14 bases at J; junction bases unmatched: 12. CDR1 is SGDLS, CDR2 YYNGEE, per germline. The CDR3 contains 13 residues. As DNA, the CDR3 is TGTGCCAGCAGCCGGGGGGGTGGCTTCGTTTTGTATTTT. This gives the protein CASSRGGGFVLYF.

The sample holds a few counts of this clonotype. This sequence joins TRBV7-9 and TRBJ1-2; weak D call: TRBD1 (6 bases). This CDR3 is 16 amino acids long. V was shortened by 3 bases and J by 8 bases, with 22 bases between the two germline ends. Germline V gives CDR1 SEHNR, CDR2 FQNEAQ (reference sequence). This CDR3 reads CASSLGAGTDLSGYTF. The CDR3, as DNA: TGTGCCAGCAGCTTGGGGGCGGGCACAGACCTATCCGGCTACACCTTC. Filled out from reference TRBV7-9 and TRBJ1-2, the complete variable domain reads DTGVSQNPRHKITKRGQNVTFRCDPISEHNRLYWYRQTLGQGPEFLTYFQNEAQLEKSRLLSDRFSAERPKGSFSTLEIQRTEQGDSAMYLCASSLGAGTDLSGYTFGSGTRLTVV.

For this clonotype: A read error may be the cause here, since a much bigger clone is one base away. This rearrangement joins TRBV11-1 to TRBJ2-7, with 8 bases matching TRBD1. This CDR3 spans 15 amino acids. CDR1 SGHAT and CDR2 FQDESV come from the germline V gene (reference sequence). J was trimmed by 2 bases and V by 5 bases; bases with no gene match: 8. The CDR3, as DNA: TGTGCCAGCAGCGGCCGCTCGGACAGGGCCTACGAGCAGTACTTC. Encoded protein: CASSGRSDRAYEQYF. Complete variable domain (other parts from reference TRBV11-1 and TRBJ2-7): EAEVAQSPRYKITEKSQAVAFWCDPISGHATLYWYRQILGQGPELLVQFQDESVVDDSQLPKDRFSAERLKGVDSTLKIQPAELGDSAMYLCASSGRSDRAYEQYFGPGTRLTVT.

This clonotype was detected many times. J is TRBJ2-3 and V is TRBV9; a weak D match, TRBD1 (5 bases). In germline, CDR1 is SGDLS, CDR2 YYNGEE. V was trimmed by 0 bases and J by 2 bases, leaving 10 bases between them. The CDR3 sequence is 15 residues long. In DNA, the CDR3 is TGTGCCAGCAGCGTAGCTGGGGCAACCACAGATACGCAGTATTTT. Amino acids: CASSVAGATTDTQYF.

Regarding this clonotype: Since a much larger clone is just one base distant, this may be a read error. V gene TRBV19 combines with J gene TRBJ1-5; D is uncertain. Germline CDR1 and CDR2: LNHDA and SQIVND (reference sequence). The CDR3 spans 15 residues. CDR3 sequence reads: CACSPGPLINQPQHF. CDR3 DNA sequence: TGTGCCTGTAGCCCAGGACCGTTGATTAATCAGCCCCAGCATTTT.

The table lists this clonotype with many counts. The chain recombines TRBV7-2 with TRBJ2-7; D not certain. Germline CDR1 reads SGHTA; CDR2 reads FQGNSA. This CDR3 has 16 residues. The ends were cut back, 5 bases at V and 1 base at J, with 18 bases in the middle. CDR3 bases: TGTGCCAGCAGCACCGCCCCAACAGCTTTTTCCTACGAGCAGTACTTC. It encodes CASSTAPTAFSYEQYF. The entire variable domain, with the rest obtained from reference TRBV7-2 and TRBJ2-7, is as follows: GAGVSQSPSNKVTEKGKDVELRCDPISGHTALYWYRQSLGQGLEFLIYFQGNSAPDKSGLPSDRFSAERTGGSVSTLTIQRTQQEDSAVYLCASSTAPTAFSYEQYFGPGTRLTVT.

This clonotype has a handful of counts. The chain carries TRBV7-9 and TRBJ2-7; weak D call: TRBD2 (6 bases). The CDR3 is 14 amino acids. Trimming shortened V by 5 bases and J by 2 bases, and 13 bases separated the two germline ends. The germline V gene has CDR1 SEHNR and CDR2 FQNEAQ (reference sequence). In DNA form, the CDR3 reads TGTGCCAGCAGCCAACCGGGACTTACCTACGAGCAGTACTTC. It translates to CASSQPGLTYEQYF.

This clonotype has a count of ten or more. This chain joins TRBV12-3 or TRBV12-4 and TRBJ2-3; D ambiguous. The V end was cut by 1 base, the J end by 1 base, with 9 bases between. This CDR3 is 15 amino acids long. The CDR3 is CASSLVLVGTDTQYF. The CDR3 DNA reads TGTGCCAGCAGTTTAGTCTTGGTAGGCACAGATACGCAGTATTTT.

On this clonotype itself: This may be a read error: a much more frequent sequence differs by one nucleotide. The gene calls are TRBV7-9 and TRBJ1-1; unclear D gene. This CDR3 region has 12 residues. Germline V gives CDR1 SEHNR, CDR2 FQNEAQ (reference sequence). V lost 5 bases to trimming and J lost 4 bases, with 8 bases between them. The CDR3 protein is CASSVLITEAFF. The CDR3 DNA follows: TGTGCCAGCAGCGTCTTAATCACTGAAGCTTTCTTT.

In its sample, this clonotype was seen many times. J is TRBJ1-1 and V is TRBV6-6; no reliable D call. The CDR3 length is 13 residues. The germline V gene has CDR1 MNHNY and CDR2 SVGAGI (reference sequence). Trimming shortened V by 2 bases and J by 4 bases, and 8 bases separated the two germline ends. Here the CDR3 reads CASSYGVPTEAFF. In DNA, the CDR3 is TGTGCCAGCAGTTACGGGGTACCCACTGAAGCTTTCTTT.

Comment on this clonotype: A much bigger clone sits one base away, suggesting this may be a read error. This chain uses TRBV24-1 with TRBJ1-5; D uncertain. Per germline, CDR1 KGHDR and CDR2 SFDVKD. Trimming cost V 2 bases and J 0 bases, with 1 base left between them. The CDR3 totals 13 residues. CDR3 bases: TGTGCCACCAGTGATTATAGCAATCAGCCCCAGCATTTT. It specifies CATSDYSNQPQHF.

This clonotype was found a few times. V usage is TRBV5-6 and J usage is TRBJ2-7, with 13 nucleotides matching TRBD2. V lost 4 bases, J lost 3 bases, and 10 bases stayed unmatched. Germline CDR1 and CDR2: SGHDT and YYEEEE. The CDR3 consists of 17 residues. This chain's CDR3 is CASSPGLAGESYYEQYF. CDR3 sequence (DNA): TGTGCCAGCAGCCCCGGACTAGCGGGAGAGTCTTACTACGAGCAGTACTTC.